These 13 T cell receptor beta chains were all obtained from the same sample, sequenced in a study of cytomegalovirus exposure and HLA in healthy donors. Produced via immunoSEQ multiplex PCR; TCRdb's table is partial and in-frame only. The sample carries about 120,000 clones, roughly 89% recorded once. Sequenced input: PBMCs. These receptors were taken from a woman aged 18-30 years in good health and CMV-seronegative.

The chain joins TRBV28 to TRBJ1-2; TRBD1 matches at 8 bases. The germline V gene encodes CDR1 MDHEN and CDR2 SYDVKM. The CDR3 consists of 13 residues. V was pared by 5 bases and J by 6 bases, with 5 bases of the junction left unmatched. The CDR3 region has the DNA TGTGCCAGCAGTAGGACAGGGAGAAATGGCTACACCTTC. Translated, it gives CASSRTGRNGYTF.

The CDR3 reads CASSWTVGELFF. CDR3 nucleotides: TGCGCCAGCAGCTGGACTGTCGGGGAGCTGTTTTTT. The chain joins TRBV5-1 to TRBJ2-2; D is possibly TRBD2 (5 bases). Germline V gene data show CDR1 as SGHRS and CDR2 as YFSETQ. V lost 3 bases and J lost 7, with 7 bases in between. This CDR3 spans 12 amino acids.

The rearrangement uses TRBV5-1 and TRBJ2-7; 8 nucleotides match TRBD2. V shed 2 bases and J 2 bases; nucleotides not matched to a gene: 3. This CDR3 spans 14 amino acids. CDR1 is SGHRS and CDR2 is YFSETQ in the germline V gene. This CDR3 is CASSLAGDTYEQYF. CDR3 nucleotides: TGCGCCAGCAGCTTAGCGGGAGATACCTACGAGCAGTACTTC.

CDR3 coding DNA: TGTGCCAGCATCACTCCCGCGATAGCGGGTTACAATGAGCAGTTCTTC. Its protein is CASITPAIAGYNEQFF. The rearrangement uses TRBV2 and TRBJ2-1, with 7 positions matching TRBD2. The V and J ends lost 7 bases and 4 bases, in that order; junction bases with no gene match: 13. Germline CDR1 reads SNHLY; CDR2 reads FYNNEI. There are 16 residues in the CDR3.

The gene calls are TRBV7-3 and TRBJ2-1, with 7 bases identical to TRBD2. Per germline, CDR1 SGHTA and CDR2 FQGTGA. V dropped 6 bases and J dropped 6; count of bases not matched to a gene: 5. The CDR3 is 13 amino acids. The DNA of the CDR3 is TGTGCCAGCAGTTTAGGACTAGTCAATGAGCAGTTCTTC. It is translated as CASSLGLVNEQFF.

This rearrangement joins TRBV6-5 to TRBJ2-7, with TRBD1 matching 10 bases. Trimming cost V 2 bases and J 3 bases; bases outside gene matches: 1. Germline lookup yields CDR1 MNHEY and CDR2 SVGAGI. CDR3 length: 14 amino acids. CDR3 sequence (DNA): TGTGCCAGCAGTTACAGGACAGGGGGCTACGAGCAGTACTTC. This encodes CASSYRTGGYEQYF.

The chain couples TRBV2 to TRBJ2-7, with 9 bases aligning to TRBD1. The V gene end was trimmed by 4 bases and the J gene end by 8 bases; junction bases not matched to a gene: 3. The V gene's germline CDR1 is SNHLY and CDR2 FYNNEI. CDR3 size: 12 residues. This chain's CDR3 is CASSGGQGKQYF. In DNA, the CDR3 is TGTGCCAGCAGTGGGGGACAGGGTAAGCAGTACTTC.

The chain uses TRBV6-1 and TRBJ2-5, with TRBD1 as a possible D gene (5 bases). The CDR3 consists of 13 residues. Per germline, CDR1 MNHNS and CDR2 SASEGT. V lost 5 bases, J lost 4 bases, and 11 bases lay in between. As DNA, the CDR3 is TGTGCCAGCAGTATGTCAGGGCGAGAGACCCAGTACTTC. Protein product: CASSMSGRETQYF.

J is TRBJ2-2 and V is TRBV9, with TRBD2 as a possible D gene (5 bases). Per germline, CDR1 SGDLS and CDR2 YYNGEE. The CDR3 extends over 14 amino acids. V was trimmed by 3 bases and J by 3 bases, leaving 9 bases between them. CDR3 bases: TGTGCCAGCAGCGCGACGGGGTACACCGGGGAGCTGTTTTTT. Amino acids: CASSATGYTGELFF.

A single count supports this clone. The V gene is TRBV5-1, the J gene TRBJ2-7; 11 bases fit TRBD2. After removal of 3 bases from V and 3 bases from J, the junction contained 8 bases not matched to a gene. Germline lookup yields CDR1 SGHRS and CDR2 YFSETQ. CDR3 length: 16 residues. Here the CDR3 reads CASSSTSGRGFYEQYF. As DNA, the CDR3 is TGCGCCAGCAGCTCTACTAGCGGGAGAGGCTTCTACGAGCAGTACTTC.

J is TRBJ2-7 and V is TRBV5-4; 13 bases line up with TRBD2. This CDR3 is built from 16 residues. Trimming removed 0 bases from V and 5 bases from J; junction bases left unmatched: 5. Looked up from germline, CDR1 is SGHNT and CDR2 is YYREEE (reference sequence). CDR3 sequence: CASSLVRTSGRNEQYF. The CDR3 DNA is TGTGCCAGCAGCTTGGTACGGACTAGCGGGAGAAACGAGCAGTACTTC.

J is TRBJ1-2 and V is TRBV7-2; D possibly corresponds to TRBD1 (5 bases). The CDR3 covers 15 residues. The ends were cut back, 7 bases at V and 0 bases at J, with 15 bases in the middle. The germline gives CDR1 SGHTA, CDR2 FQGNSA. The CDR3, as DNA: TGTGCCAGCACTCCCTCGGGGGGGTCTAACTATGGCTACACCTTC. It encodes CASTPSGGSNYGYTF.

The DNA for the CDR3 is TGTGCCAGCAGTTTGGGACTAGTGGGCACAGATACGCAGTATTTT. Translating it yields CASSLGLVGTDTQYF. The gene calls are TRBV7-6 and TRBJ2-3, with 8 bases matching TRBD2. Germline CDR1 SGHVS, CDR2 FNYEAQ. The CDR3 is 15 amino acids. V shed 6 bases, J shed 1 base, and the junction held 6 bases outside the gene matches.